This T cell receptor (beta chain) was captured in a study of blood T cell repertoires in COVID-19. Whole-study context: Material from acute and convalescent COVID-19 was sourced from the United States, Italy and Spain. From T cells, B-cell-depleted T cells, or PBMCs came the material, which was cDNA or gDNA.

Per the study methods: Reference gene primer amplification yielded estimated nucleated cell counts. The repertoire was sequenced with immunoSEQ multiplex PCR; TCRdb's copy has only in-frame clones and lacks some. From that table come the V and J calls and clone size; the DNA was used to work out D and trimming. The table includes over 45,000 clones, 70% to 90% detected once. The germline V and J ends were trimmed by 1 base and 0 bases, with 10 bases remaining between them. The CDR3 extends over 15 amino acids. CDR1 is LGHDT and CDR2 is YNNKEL in the germline V gene (reference sequence). The rearrangement uses TRBV3-1 (or the pseudogene TRBV3-2) and TRBJ2-7, with D unresolved. This clonotype was obtained from a woman aged 80 or over with acute or convalescent COVID-19. Sequenced: peripheral blood. CDR3 sequence: CASSQATVSSYEQYF. The CDR3 bases are TGTGCCAGCAGCCAAGCAACGGTAAGCTCCTACGAGCAGTACTTC.